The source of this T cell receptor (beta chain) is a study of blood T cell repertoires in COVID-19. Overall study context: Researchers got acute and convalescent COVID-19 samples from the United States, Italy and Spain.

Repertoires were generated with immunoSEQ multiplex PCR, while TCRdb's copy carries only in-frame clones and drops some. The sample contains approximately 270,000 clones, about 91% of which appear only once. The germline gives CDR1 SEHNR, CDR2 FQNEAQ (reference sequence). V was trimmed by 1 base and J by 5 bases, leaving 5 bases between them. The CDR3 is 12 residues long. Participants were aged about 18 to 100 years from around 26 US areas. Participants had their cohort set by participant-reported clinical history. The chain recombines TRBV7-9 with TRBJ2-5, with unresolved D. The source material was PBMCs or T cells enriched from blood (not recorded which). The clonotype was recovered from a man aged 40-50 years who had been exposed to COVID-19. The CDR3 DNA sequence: TGTGCCAGCAGCTTAGTATTGGAGACCCAGTACTTC. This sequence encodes CASSLVLETQYF.